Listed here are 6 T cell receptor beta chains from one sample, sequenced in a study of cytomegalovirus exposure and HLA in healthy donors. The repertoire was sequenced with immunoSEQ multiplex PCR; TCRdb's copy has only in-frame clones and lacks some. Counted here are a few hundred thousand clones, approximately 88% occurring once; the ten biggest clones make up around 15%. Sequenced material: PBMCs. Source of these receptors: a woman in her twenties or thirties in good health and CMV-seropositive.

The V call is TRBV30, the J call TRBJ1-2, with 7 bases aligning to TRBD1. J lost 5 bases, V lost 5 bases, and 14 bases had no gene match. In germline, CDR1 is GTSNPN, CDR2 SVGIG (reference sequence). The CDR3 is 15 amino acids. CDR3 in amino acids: CAWWARDSRPYGYTF. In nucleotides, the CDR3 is TGTGCCTGGTGGGCCCGGGACAGTCGCCCATATGGCTACACCTTC.

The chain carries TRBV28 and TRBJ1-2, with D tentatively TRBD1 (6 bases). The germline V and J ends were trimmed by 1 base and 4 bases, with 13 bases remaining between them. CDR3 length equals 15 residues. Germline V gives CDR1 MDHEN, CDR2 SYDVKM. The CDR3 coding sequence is TGTGCCAGCAGTTTATATAAGGACAGCCGCTATGGCTACACCTTC. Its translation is CASSLYKDSRYGYTF.

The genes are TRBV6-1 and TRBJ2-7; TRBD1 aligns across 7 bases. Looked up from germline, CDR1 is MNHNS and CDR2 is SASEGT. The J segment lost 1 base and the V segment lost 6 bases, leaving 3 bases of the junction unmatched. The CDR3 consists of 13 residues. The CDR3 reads CASRDRRSYEQYF. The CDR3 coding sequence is TGTGCCAGCAGGGACAGGAGGTCCTACGAGCAGTACTTC.

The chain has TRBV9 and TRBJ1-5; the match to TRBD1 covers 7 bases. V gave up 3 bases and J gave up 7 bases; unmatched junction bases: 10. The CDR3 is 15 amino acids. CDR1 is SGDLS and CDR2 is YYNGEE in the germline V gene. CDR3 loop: CASSGGTEEQQPQHF. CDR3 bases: TGTGCCAGCAGCGGGGGGACAGAGGAGCAGCAGCCCCAGCATTTT.

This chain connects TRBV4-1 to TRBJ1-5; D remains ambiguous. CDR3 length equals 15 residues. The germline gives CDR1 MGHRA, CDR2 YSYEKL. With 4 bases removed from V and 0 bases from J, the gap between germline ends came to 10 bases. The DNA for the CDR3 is TGCGCCAGCAGCCCCTGGCTATTTAGCAATCAGCCCCAGCATTTT. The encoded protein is CASSPWLFSNQPQHF.

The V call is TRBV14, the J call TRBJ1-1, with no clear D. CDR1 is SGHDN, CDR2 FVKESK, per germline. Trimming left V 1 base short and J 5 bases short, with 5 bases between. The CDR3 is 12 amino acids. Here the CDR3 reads CASSQGLTEAFF. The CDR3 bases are TGTGCCAGCAGCCAAGGATTAACTGAAGCTTTCTTT.